The 9 T cell receptor beta chains below were found in one sample sequenced in a study of shared clonotypes between healthy human individuals. The repertoire was sequenced with immunoSEQ multiplex PCR; TCRdb's copy has only in-frame clones and lacks some. This sample yields about 2.5 million clones, of which around 90% are seen a single time; 0.37% belongs to the top ten. Input material: naive CD4+ T cells from PBMCs. Subset denoted: CD45RA+ positively selected. The receptor set was obtained from a man between 18 and 29 years old in good health. Some clones in this sample may be carry-over from other donors' samples.

J is TRBJ1-1 and V is TRBV2; D call uncertain. Trimming took off 6 bases at V and 7 bases at J, with 15 bases between the two ends. The CDR3 is made up of 13 amino acids. From germline, CDR1 is SNHLY and CDR2 FYNNEI. In nucleotides, the CDR3 is TGTGCCAGCAGGGAGGGAGCCCCCGGTGAAGCTTTCTTT. Residues: CASREGAPGEAFF.

The rearrangement links TRBV21-1 to TRBJ2-1; the table's D call TRBD1 went unverified against the DNA. TRBV21-1 constitutes a pseudogene. The CDR3 is made up of 15 amino acids. The CDR3 DNA follows: TGTGCCAGCAGCAAAAGCACGACAGGGGACAATGAGCAGTTCTTC. Translated, it gives CASSKSTTGDNEQFF.

The genes are TRBV10-1 and TRBJ1-1; a possible D gene is TRBD1 (6 bases). The germline V gene encodes CDR1 WNHNN and CDR2 SYGVQD (reference sequence). Between the trimmed V and J ends, which lost 6 bases and 5 bases, there was a span of 16 bases. The CDR3 runs 14 residues. CDR3 sequence reads: CASSSTGSFTEAFF. CDR3 coding DNA: TGCGCCAGCAGCAGTACAGGGTCCTTTACTGAAGCTTTCTTT.

The genes are TRBV7-6 and TRBJ1-5; tentative D call: TRBD1 (5 bases). This CDR3 contains 13 residues. Per the germline V gene, CDR1 is SGHVS and CDR2 is FNYEAQ. V was cut by 0 bases and J by 7 bases, with 7 bases left in between. For the CDR3, the DNA is TGTGCCAGCAGCTTAGCATGGGGCCAGCCCCAGCATTTT. Its translation is CASSLAWGQPQHF.

In regard to this clone: Other DNA sequences in this sample translate to the same CDR3. The J gene is TRBJ2-7, the V gene TRBV4-2, with a possible D match to TRBD1 (5 bases). V lost 1 base, J lost 4 bases, and 8 bases lay in between. The CDR3 is made up of 13 amino acids. Germline CDR1 is LGHNA and CDR2 is YNFKEQ. CDR3 in amino acids: CASSQARGYEQYF. CDR3 in DNA: TGTGCCAGCAGCCAAGCAAGGGGATACGAGCAGTACTTC.

This rearrangement joins TRBV7-2 to TRBJ1-5; D uncertain. V lost 1 base, J lost 7 bases, and 8 bases lay in between. CDR1 and CDR2 from the germline V gene are SGHTA and FQGNSA. The CDR3 sequence is 13 residues long. The CDR3 coding sequence is TGTGCCAGCAGCTTAGGCTCGGGACAGCCCCAGCATTTT. It codes for CASSLGSGQPQHF.

J is TRBJ2-7 and V is TRBV4-1; 10 bases are a match to TRBD2. Germline lookup yields CDR1 MGHRA and CDR2 YSYEKL. The CDR3 runs to 15 residues. The junction had 10 bases not matched to a gene; V was cut back by 4 bases and J by 7 bases. CDR3 coding DNA: TGCGCCAGCAGCCCATCGCCGGGACTAGCGCAGGAGCAGTACTTC. The encoded protein is CASSPSPGLAQEQYF.

This chain uses TRBV7-9 with TRBJ1-1; 7 bases match TRBD1. The trim removed 5 bases at V and 1 base at J, leaving 10 bases unmatched. The CDR3 covers 16 residues. Looked up from germline, CDR1 is SEHNR and CDR2 is FQNEAQ (reference sequence). Here the CDR3 reads CASSPTGAGGNTEAFF. In DNA, the CDR3 is TGTGCCAGCAGCCCCACAGGGGCCGGGGGGAACACTGAAGCTTTCTTT.

This rearrangement joins TRBV10-2 to TRBJ1-1; weak D call: TRBD1 (5 bases). V was pared by 7 bases and J by 5 bases, with 17 bases between. This CDR3 contains 14 residues. CDR1 is WSHSY, CDR2 SAAADI, per germline. The CDR3 nucleotides are TGCGCCAGCAACATACACCGCGGGGGGACTGAAGCTTTCTTT. Protein product: CASNIHRGGTEAFF.